The clone carrying this T cell receptor beta chain was seen only once. Ex vivo total memory CD4+ cells were sequenced at deep level. Sequenced by immunoSEQ multiplex PCR; TCRdb stores in-frame clones only, minus some. The data contain tens of thousands of clones, around four fifths of them singletons. The germline CDR1 and CDR2 sequences are MNHEY and SMNVEV (reference sequence). V lost 5 bases and J lost 1; bases outside the gene matches: 4. CDR3 size: 17 residues. This specimen comes from a study of human CD4 T cells and Enterobacteriaceae. Sorting took every CD4+ cell except CD45RA+CCR7+CD95- naive cells, reaching over 95% purity. Blood from healthy donors was obtained in Switzerland from donation centers.

The specimen sequenced was memory CD4+ T cells from blood. The clonotype was recovered from a human donor in good health. The V gene is TRBV27, the J gene TRBJ2-2, with 13 bases identical to TRBD2. Here the CDR3 reads CASSGWTSGGNTGELFF. As DNA, the CDR3 is TGTGCCAGCAGTGGATGGACTAGCGGGGGGAACACCGGGGAGCTGTTTTTT.